These T cell receptor beta chains were read from a single sample in a study of blood T cell repertoires in COVID-19. Data came from immunoSEQ multiplex PCR; TCRdb stores just in-frame clones and leaves some out. Among fewer than 40,000 clones listed, less than 85% were seen once. The specimen was peripheral blood. These receptors all come from a man aged 65-85 years with acute or convalescent COVID-19. CDR3s include the opening cysteine and the closing phenylalanine or tryptophan. A D gene is named only where the DNA matches it firmly. For some rows the clone size is stated as once, few or many, or as a class when expanded; others skip it.

J,size,V,D,CDR3,DNA
TRBJ1-1,-,TRBV11-2,-,CASSLELPTGNTEAFF,TGTGCCAGCAGCTTAGAACTCCCGACAGGGAACACTGAAGCTTTCTTT
TRBJ1-4,-,TRBV28,TRBD1,CASNTQGVDEKLFF,TGTGCCAGCAATACACAGGGGGTTGATGAAAAACTGTTTTTT
TRBJ1-5,-,TRBV19,TRBD1,CASSIVTGNSNQPQHF,TGTGCCAGTAGTATCGTGACAGGGAATAGCAATCAGCCCCAGCATTTT
TRBJ2-7,-,TRBV7-2,TRBD2,CASSSNGGAGGSYEQYF,TGTGCCAGCAGCTCGAACGGGGGAGCGGGAGGTTCCTACGAGCAGTACTTC
TRBJ2-1,-,TRBV5-1,TRBD1,CASSPGQVYNEQFF,TGCGCCAGCAGCCCGGGACAGGTCTACAATGAGCAGTTCTTC
TRBJ1-3,-,TRBV7-8,-,CASSLASSGNTIYF,TGTGCCAGCAGCTTAGCCAGCTCTGGAAACACCATATATTTT
TRBJ2-1,-,TRBV9,-,CASSVGSGVNEQFF,TGTGCCAGCAGCGTAGGCAGTGGAGTCAATGAGCAGTTCTTC
TRBJ1-2,-,TRBV7-3,-,CASSLNGGGAYYGYTF,TGTGCCAGCAGCTTAAATGGCGGGGGCGCTTACTATGGCTACACCTTC
TRBJ1-5,-,TRBV6-6,TRBD1,CASSQGTGTNQPQHF,TGTGCCAGCAGTCAGGGGACAGGCACGAATCAGCCCCAGCATTTT
TRBJ2-7,-,TRBV11-1,-,CASSWGRLYEQYF,TGTGCCAGCAGCTGGGGCCGCCTCTACGAGCAGTACTTC
TRBJ2-1,-,TRBV7-8,TRBD2,CASSASLAGNYNEQFF,TGTGCCAGCAGCGCCTCACTAGCGGGAAACTACAATGAGCAGTTCTTC
TRBJ1-5,few,TRBV18,-,CASSPAIDQPQHF,TGTGCCAGCTCACCGGCCATCGATCAGCCCCAGCATTTT
TRBJ2-7,-,TRBV28,TRBD1,CASSFPLGTGGSYEQYF,TGTGCCAGCAGTTTCCCCCTCGGGACAGGGGGCTCCTACGAGCAGTACTTC
TRBJ1-5,-,TRBV18,-,CASSPSGQHYSNQPQHF,TGTGCCAGCTCACCGTCCGGACAGCATTATAGCAATCAGCCCCAGCATTTT
TRBJ2-7,-,TRBV6-1,-,CASSEGVGSSYEQYF,TGTGCCAGCAGCGAAGGGGTGGGCAGCTCCTACGAGCAGTACTTC
TRBJ2-3,-,TRBV15,TRBD2,CATSRVLTSGSTDTQYF,TGTGCCACCAGCAGAGTGTTAACTAGCGGAAGCACAGATACGCAGTATTTT
TRBJ2-2,-,TRBV7-7,TRBD2,CASSSLGTSGKGGELFF,TGTGCTAGCAGCTCTCTAGGGACTAGCGGGAAAGGCGGGGAGCTGTTTTTT
TRBJ2-5,-,TRBV19,-,CASSIGGRTQETQYF,TGTGCCAGTAGTATTGGGGGGAGGACCCAAGAGACCCAGTACTTC
TRBJ2-2,-,TRBV5-6,TRBD1,CASSVGQSTGELFF,TGTGCCAGCAGCGTGGGACAGTCGACCGGGGAGCTGTTTTTT
TRBJ2-2,-,TRBV5-1,TRBD2,CASSLPSGRALAGELFF,TGCGCCAGCAGCTTGCCAAGCGGGAGGGCCTTGGCCGGGGAGCTGTTTTTT
TRBJ1-1,-,TRBV19,-,CASSIGLGASGTEAFF,TGTGCCAGTAGTATTGGGCTGGGGGCTAGTGGCACTGAAGCTTTCTTT
TRBJ2-7,-,TRBV6-6,TRBD2,CASRRTSVTYEQYF,TGTGCCAGCAGGCGCACTAGCGTGACCTACGAGCAGTACTTC
TRBJ2-5,-,TRBV5-1,TRBD1,CASSPGQGSGETQYF,TGCGCCAGCAGCCCGGGACAGGGGTCAGGAGAGACCCAGTACTTC
TRBJ2-3,-,TRBV4-1,-,CASSHAHSGQDTQYF,TGCGCCAGCAGCCACGCCCATTCTGGGCAAGATACGCAGTATTTT
TRBJ1-1,-,TRBV3-1/TRBV3-2,-,CASSQVDKRAEAFF,TGTGCCAGCAGCCAAGTTGATAAGAGGGCTGAAGCTTTCTTT
TRBJ1-2,-,TRBV5-1,-,CASSERGGSYGYTF,TGCGCCAGCAGCGAACGGGGGGGTTCTTATGGCTACACCTTC
TRBJ2-3,few,TRBV24-1,-,CATSPSVTTDTQYF,TGTGCCACCAGTCCCAGCGTCACCACAGATACGCAGTATTTT
TRBJ2-1,-,TRBV4-2,TRBD2,CASSQLIAGGGNEQFF,TGTGCCAGCAGCCAACTCATAGCGGGAGGAGGAAATGAGCAGTTCTTC
TRBJ1-5,once,TRBV19,TRBD1,CASSSQGAGNQPQHF,TGTGCCAGTAGTTCGCAGGGGGCTGGCAATCAGCCCCAGCATTTT
TRBJ2-7,-,TRBV19,TRBD1,CASSPTGGTYEQYF,TGTGCCAGTAGCCCGACAGGGGGAACCTACGAGCAGTACTTC
TRBJ1-2,once,TRBV7-9,TRBD1,CASSWTGEWDYGYTF,TGTGCCAGCAGCTGGACAGGGGAGTGGGACTATGGCTACACCTTC
TRBJ2-5,once,TRBV27,TRBD2,CASSLWAGVETQYF,TGTGCCAGCAGTTTATGGGCGGGAGTAGAGACCCAGTACTTC
TRBJ2-7,-,TRBV11-1,TRBD1,CASSLAGQGIHEQYF,TGTGCCAGCAGCTTAGCGGGACAGGGGATCCACGAGCAGTACTTC
TRBJ2-7,once,TRBV27,TRBD1,CASSRPGTGNEQYF,TGTGCCAGCAGCCGTCCCGGGACAGGGAACGAGCAGTACTTC
TRBJ2-3,few,TRBV7-7,-,CASSLALTDTQYF,TGTGCTAGCAGCTTAGCCCTCACAGATACGCAGTATTTT
TRBJ1-4,-,TRBV18,-,CASSPGGLERKLFF,TGTGCCAGCTCACCTGGCGGCCTTGAAAGAAAACTGTTTTTT
TRBJ2-7,many,TRBV28,TRBD2,CASSLFGTSGRSAYEQYF,TGTGCCAGCAGTTTATTCGGGACTAGCGGGAGGTCTGCCTACGAGCAGTACTTC
TRBJ2-7,-,TRBV11-2,-,CASSRLAYEQYF,TGTGCCAGCAGCCGCTTAGCCTACGAGCAGTACTTC
TRBJ1-4,once,TRBV15,TRBD1,CATSRDGQGMYEKLFF,TGTGCCACCAGCAGGGACGGACAGGGAATGTATGAAAAACTGTTTTTT
TRBJ2-1,-,TRBV13,TRBD1,CASSSGQGASLYNEQFF,TGTGCCAGCAGCTCCGGACAGGGGGCCTCCCTCTACAATGAGCAGTTCTTC
TRBJ1-2,-,TRBV20-1,TRBD1,CSASQPRTGKIMDYGYTF,TGCAGTGCTAGTCAGCCCAGGACAGGGAAGATTATGGACTATGGCTACACCTTC
TRBJ2-3,-,TRBV29-1,-,CSVAGTQIREPADTQYF,TGCAGCGTGGCCGGGACTCAAATCCGCGAGCCGGCAGATACGCAGTATTTT